Below are 26 T cell receptor beta chains sequenced from a single sample in a study of T cells after yellow fever vaccination. One entry per CDR3 protein results from TCRdb running MiXCR on the 5' RACE reads. The table lists more than 95,000 distinct CDR3 sequences, about 15% of them singletons. The material was CD8+ T cells sorted from PBMCs, obtained 5 days after the yellow fever booster vaccination. The receptors were sampled from a man aged 18 to 30 who received the YFV17D yellow fever vaccine.

The chain joins TRBV20-1 to TRBJ2-7; 8 bases are a match to TRBD1. V lost 0 bases and J lost 5; bases outside the gene matches: 6. The length of the CDR3 is 14 residues. Germline V gene sequence: CDR1 DFQATT, CDR2 SNEGSKA (reference sequence). The CDR3 loop reads CSARETEDRDEQYV. CDR3 nucleotides: TGCAGTGCTAGAGAGACGGAGGACAGGGACGAGCAGTACGTC.

CDR3 DNA: TGTGCCAGCAGCAGTCTGGGGGGGAACACTGAAGCTTTCTTT. As protein: CASSSLGGNTEAFF. V gene TRBV7-9 combines with J gene TRBJ1-1; tentatively, D is TRBD1 (5 bases). Deletions cut 5 bases from V and 1 base from J, with 11 bases between. CDR3 size: 14 residues. CDR1 is SEHNR, CDR2 FQNEAQ, per germline (reference sequence).

This sequence joins TRBV7-8 and TRBJ1-1; no firm D call. CDR1 is SGHVS and CDR2 is FQNEAQ in the germline V gene. There are 12 residues in the CDR3. V lost 5 bases and J 3 bases, leaving 7 bases between the germline ends. The CDR3 region has the DNA TGTGCCAGCAGCCCTCATCACACTGAAGCTTTCTTT. This codes for CASSPHHTEAFF.

The V gene is TRBV5-5, the J gene TRBJ2-7; TRBD1 aligns across 7 bases. The V gene end was trimmed by 0 bases and the J gene end by 3 bases; junction bases not matched to a gene: 6. This CDR3 contains 15 residues. CDR1 is SGHKS and CDR2 is YYEKEE in the germline V gene (reference sequence). Here the CDR3 DNA reads TGTGCCAGCAGCTTGGGGGACAGTACTTTCTACGAGCAGTACGTC. Translated, it gives CASSLGDSTFYEQYV.

This sequence joins TRBV11-2 and TRBJ2-1; TRBD2 matches 14 bases. The CDR3 runs to 17 residues. Germline V gene sequence: CDR1 SGHAT, CDR2 FQNNGV. Trimming cost V 0 bases and J 7 bases; bases outside gene matches: 5. CDR3 in DNA: TGTGCCAGCAGCTTAGAGCAGGGACTAGCGGGGGTTAATGAGCAGTTCTTC. The encoded protein is CASSLEQGLAGVNEQFF.

The gene calls are TRBV4-2 and TRBJ2-7; 9 bases fit TRBD1. The length of the CDR3 is 16 residues. Losses at the gene ends were 3 bases for V and 2 bases for J; bases not matched to a gene: 8. The germline V gene encodes CDR1 LGHNA and CDR2 YNFKEQ. CDR3 bases: TGTGCCAGCAGCCAGGGGGGACAGGGAGGCCCCTACGAGCAGTACTTC. Translation gives CASSQGGQGGPYEQYF.

V usage is TRBV9 and J usage is TRBJ2-3, with a weak D call TRBD2 (5 bases). Germline CDR1 and CDR2: SGDLS and YYNGEE. V lost 0 bases, J lost 2 bases, and 10 bases lay in between. This CDR3 comprises 15 residues. CDR3 sequence: CASSVVGGSTDTQYF. CDR3 sequence (DNA): TGTGCCAGCAGCGTAGTAGGAGGATCCACAGATACGCAGTATTTT.

This clonotype occurred a few times. This sequence joins TRBV7-9 and TRBJ2-1; TRBD2 matches 7 bases. V dropped 4 bases and J dropped 9; count of bases not matched to a gene: 6. CDR3 size: 13 residues. Germline values: CDR1 SEHNR, CDR2 FQNEAQ (reference sequence). The CDR3 reads CASSSPGGSEQFF. CDR3 bases: TGTGCCAGCAGCTCCCCGGGGGGTAGTGAGCAGTTCTTC. Full variable domain (remainder filled in from reference TRBV7-9 and TRBJ2-1): DTGVSQNPRHKITKRGQNVTFRCDPISEHNRLYWYRQTLGQGPEFLTYFQNEAQLEKSRLLSDRFSAERPKGSFSTLEIQRTEQGDSAMYLCASSSPGGSEQFFGPGTRLTVL.

The V and J genes are TRBV11-2 and TRBJ2-7; D remains unclear. The CDR3 extends over 14 amino acids. Germline CDR1 is SGHAT and CDR2 is FQNNGV. V dropped 1 base and J dropped 0 bases, with 7 bases sitting between them. The CDR3, as DNA: TGTGCCAGCAGCTTAGTATCCAGCTCCTACGAGCAGTACTTC. Its protein product is CASSLVSSSYEQYF.

The rearrangement links TRBV5-1 to TRBJ1-2; D may be TRBD1 (6 bases). Per germline, CDR1 SGHRS and CDR2 YFSETQ. The V end lost 3 bases, the J end lost 2 bases, and 20 bases lay between the germline ends. This CDR3 comprises 17 residues. CDR3 in DNA: TGCGCCAGCAGCTCACTGGACAGCCCCAATTCGAACTATGGCTACACCTTC. It yields the protein CASSSLDSPNSNYGYTF.

This clonotype was picked up a small number of times. The chain uses TRBV6-5 and TRBJ1-1; D gene uncertain. Germline V gene lookup returns CDR1 MNHEY and CDR2 SVGAGI. This CDR3 is built from 15 residues. V lost 0 bases, J lost 0 bases, and 8 bases lay in between. CDR3 sequence reads: CASSYSKGMNTEAFF. The CDR3, as DNA: TGTGCCAGCAGTTACTCGAAGGGAATGAACACTGAAGCTTTCTTT.

This clonotype came up a few times. The chain employs TRBV29-1 and TRBJ1-1, with 11 bases lining up with TRBD1. Germline CDR1 reads SQVTM; CDR2 reads ANQGSEA. The CDR3 loop spans 16 amino acids. V lost 3 bases and J lost 5; bases outside the gene matches: 11. In DNA form, the CDR3 reads TGCAGCGTTGATTCCTGGGACAGGGGGAAAGGGACTGAAGCTTTCTTT. Protein product: CSVDSWDRGKGTEAFF.

Here the CDR3 DNA reads TGCGCCAGCAGCCTTCCGGGACAGCTTGAAGCTTTCTTT. Its protein is CASSLPGQLEAFF. The rearrangement joins TRBV4-1 to TRBJ1-1, with 7 bases identical to TRBD1. Unmatched junction bases numbered 6, after V lost 4 bases and J lost 7 bases. The CDR3 is 13 residues long. Germline values: CDR1 MGHRA, CDR2 YSYEKL.

This chain's CDR3 is CATSDETTSNQPQHF. In DNA form, the CDR3 reads TGTGCCACCAGTGATGAGACCACCTCAAATCAGCCCCAGCATTTT. This chain joins TRBV24-1 and TRBJ1-5; D call uncertain. The CDR3 consists of 15 residues. Germline assignment: CDR1 KGHDR and CDR2 SFDVKD. Trimming pared 3 bases from V and 4 bases from J, leaving 12 bases between.

This clonotype was seen a few times. The V call is TRBV5-1, the J call TRBJ1-1, with 10 bases fitting TRBD1. V lost 10 bases to trimming and J lost 1 base; unmatched junction nucleotides: 19. The CDR3 loop spans 18 amino acids. Germline V gene data show CDR1 as SGHRS and CDR2 as YFSETQ. The CDR3 DNA reads as TGCGCCTCGACTCTAACGGGCGGGACAGGGGCCCAGAACACTGAAGCTTTCTTT. Its protein product is CASTLTGGTGAQNTEAFF.

This clonotype occurred a few times. The J gene is TRBJ1-2, the V gene TRBV6-5, with a possible D match to TRBD1 (6 bases). The length of the CDR3 is 13 residues. Trimming shortened V by 2 bases and J by 11 bases, and 15 bases separated the two germline ends. CDR1 MNHEY and CDR2 SVGAGI come from the germline V gene. CDR3 in DNA: TGTGCCAGCAGTTACCCGGGGGCGGGAGAGTACACCTTC. This codes for CASSYPGAGEYTF.

This clonotype was seen a few times. The V gene is TRBV4-1, the J gene TRBJ2-7; D is undetermined. The germline V gene has CDR1 MGHRA and CDR2 YSYEKL. CDR3 size: 16 residues. The V and J ends lost 0 bases and 1 base respectively, with 13 bases between them. Written as DNA, the CDR3 is TGCGCCAGCAGCCAAGAAGGGTATTTTGGGTCCTACGAGCAGTACTTC. Encoded protein: CASSQEGYFGSYEQYF.

This clonotype was counted ten times or more. The chain is built from TRBV12-3 or TRBV12-4 and TRBJ1-3; D is undetermined. CDR3 length equals 12 residues. Between the trimmed V and J ends, which lost 5 bases and 3 bases, there was a span of 5 bases. The CDR3 nucleotides are TGTGCCAGCAGTGAGGTTGGAAACACCATATATTTT. Translating gives CASSEVGNTIYF.

V usage is TRBV5-1 and J usage is TRBJ2-2, with D perhaps matching TRBD1 (6 bases). Trimming stripped 7 bases from V and 4 bases from J, with 11 bases between. This CDR3 comprises 13 residues. Germline values: CDR1 SGHRS, CDR2 YFSETQ. The chain's CDR3 is CASERGFTGELFF. CDR3 nucleotides: TGCGCCAGCGAAAGGGGGTTCACCGGGGAGCTGTTTTTT.

This clonotype has more than one count but fewer than ten. This chain links TRBV12-3 or TRBV12-4 with TRBJ2-7; 7 bases align to TRBD1. The junction had 9 bases not matched to a gene; V was cut back by 6 bases and J by 7 bases. The CDR3 extends over 13 amino acids. The DNA of the CDR3 is TGTGCCAGCAGGGGGACAGCCCCAAGGGAGCAGTACTTC. Translating gives CASRGTAPREQYF.

The chain joins TRBV7-9 to TRBJ2-3; TRBD2 matches at 10 bases. The V and J ends lost 5 bases and 5 bases, in that order; junction bases with no gene match: 10. The length of the CDR3 is 16 residues. Per the germline V gene, CDR1 is SEHNR and CDR2 is FQNEAQ (reference sequence). CDR3 residues: CASSPVLAGKQDTQYF. CDR3 bases: TGTGCCAGCAGCCCGGTACTAGCGGGGAAGCAAGATACGCAGTATTTT.

V gene TRBV27 combines with J gene TRBJ1-5; D gene uncertain. Trimming pared 2 bases from V and 0 bases from J, leaving 5 bases between. The CDR3 totals 14 residues. CDR1 and CDR2 (germline): MNHEY, SMNVEV (reference sequence). In DNA form, the CDR3 reads TGTGCCAGCAGTTTAATGGGTAGCAATCAGCCCCAGCATTTT. Its translation is CASSLMGSNQPQHF.

The chain employs TRBV5-1 and TRBJ2-5, with 8 bases lining up with TRBD2. The CDR3 has 15 residues. V was clipped by 3 bases and J by 2 bases; unmatched bases: 6. The V gene's germline CDR1 is SGHRS and CDR2 YFSETQ. In nucleotides, the CDR3 is TGCGCCAGCAGCTCCTTTCCGGGGGGGCAAGAGACCCAGTACTTC. This codes for CASSSFPGGQETQYF.

This chain connects TRBV29-1 to TRBJ2-1; D is unclear. Trimming shortened V by 4 bases and J by 4 bases, and 5 bases separated the two germline ends. CDR3 size: 11 residues. The germline CDR1 and CDR2 sequences are SQVTM and ANQGSEA. CDR3: CSVGSYNEQFF. The DNA for the CDR3 is TGCAGCGTTGGCAGTTACAATGAGCAGTTCTTC.

V is TRBV5-6 and J is TRBJ1-5; 9 bases fit TRBD1. The ends lost 4 bases at V and 1 base at J; junction bases unmatched: 6. CDR1 and CDR2 (germline): SGHDT, YYEEEE. The CDR3 runs to 16 residues. CDR3 in DNA: TGTGCCAGCAGCACCAGAGACAGGGGGAGCAATCAGCCCCAGCATTTT. Translating gives CASSTRDRGSNQPQHF.

In this sample, this clonotype turned up many times. The chain carries TRBV12-3 or TRBV12-4 and TRBJ2-5, with unresolved D. This CDR3 has 13 amino acids. Trimming shortened V by 6 bases and J by 5 bases, and 13 bases separated the two germline ends. This chain's CDR3 is CASRNPKWETQYF. The CDR3 DNA reads as TGTGCCAGCAGAAACCCAAAGTGGGAGACCCAGTACTTC.